This T cell receptor beta chain was identified during a study of cytomegalovirus exposure and HLA in healthy donors. V was trimmed by 0 bases and J by 5 bases, leaving 8 bases between them. The germline V gene encodes CDR1 SGDLS and CDR2 YYNGEE. This CDR3 comprises 13 residues. Here immunoSEQ multiplex PCR was the method, and the copy in TCRdb shows in-frame clones only, minus some. The sample includes about 160,000 clones, roughly 90% of them seen just once. The TCR was taken from a man aged 18 to 30 in good health and CMV-seropositive. The V gene is TRBV9, the J gene TRBJ1-1; the D gene is possibly TRBD1 (6 bases). The sequencing input was PBMCs. The CDR3 reads CASSVGQATEAFF. The CDR3 DNA sequence: TGTGCCAGCAGCGTAGGACAGGCTACTGAAGCTTTCTTT.